The text below deals with one T cell receptor (beta chain). This sample is part of a study of blood T cell repertoires in COVID-19. Across the study: Donors in the United States, Italy and Spain gave samples during acute or convalescent COVID-19. Nucleic acid was either cDNA or gDNA, and it came from T cells, B-cell-depleted T cells, or PBMCs.

Authors' data handling: Amplification from reference gene primers served as the basis for estimated nucleated cell counts. The assay was immunoSEQ multiplex PCR, and TCRdb's table has in-frame clones only and misses some. V and J calls and clone size are as listed in that table; D and trimming were resolved from the DNA. The repertoire holds tens of thousands of clones, with 88% as singletons. Per germline, CDR1 SGHAT and CDR2 FQNNGV. The CDR3 length is 18 residues. V was pared by 3 bases and J by 7 bases, with 21 bases of the junction left unmatched. The V gene is TRBV11-2, the J gene TRBJ2-7; 7 bases line up with TRBD2. The source is a human donor in a cohort sampled during active COVID-19. Sequencing was done on a sample of peripheral blood. The CDR3 coding sequence is TGTGCCAGCAGCTTCACCCCCTCCCGGCTAGCGGAGATACAAGAGCAGTACTTC. Protein sequence: CASSFTPSRLAEIQEQYF.